These T cell receptor beta chains were read from a single sample in a study of early T cells in non-severe SARS-CoV-2 infection. TCRdb re-called the 5' RACE reads through MiXCR, storing one row per CDR3 protein. The repertoire holds about 77,000 distinct CDR3 sequences, with 8.5% to 10% as singletons. Sequencing was performed on whole blood. All receptors derive from an adult who was a healthcare worker with PCR-confirmed SARS-CoV-2 infection or an uninfected control (not recorded which). CDR3s include the opening cysteine and the closing phenylalanine or tryptophan. A D gene is named only where the DNA matches it firmly. A clone size is listed for some rows: how often the clone was seen (once, few, many), or a class if it is expanded.

13	TRBV7-2	TRBJ1-2	-	-	CASSLARSYGYTF	TGTGCCAGCAGCTTAGCCAGGAGCTATGGCTACACCTTC
17	TRBV25-1	TRBJ2-2	-	-	CASSEGQGPGAGGELFF	TGTGCCAGCAGTGAGGGGCAGGGACCCGGGGCAGGCGGGGAGCTGTTTTTT
15	TRBV9	TRBJ1-5	many	-	CASSVAPTGDQPQHF	TGTGCCAGCAGCGTAGCTCCGACGGGAGATCAGCCCCAGCATTTT
17	TRBV9	TRBJ2-1	many	-	CASSVVSSHSGSSEQFF	TGTGCCAGCAGCGTAGTGTCCAGTCACAGCGGATCTAGTGAGCAGTTCTTC
14	TRBV27	TRBJ2-5	many	-	CASSPAGLQETQYF	TGTGCCAGCAGTCCAGCGGGCCTTCAAGAGACCCAGTACTTC
11	TRBV10-3	TRBJ2-5	-	-	CAAGIQETQYF	TGTGCCGCTGGTATCCAAGAGACCCAGTACTTC
16	TRBV7-9	TRBJ1-4	many	-	CASSPRGGGRDEKLFF	TGTGCCAGCAGCCCACGAGGCGGGGGAAGGGATGAAAAACTGTTTTTT
13	TRBV6-1	TRBJ2-2	few	-	CASLPAIPGELFF	TGTGCCAGCTTACCTGCCATCCCCGGGGAGCTGTTTTTT
13	TRBV10-3	TRBJ2-3	many	-	CAISEYRTDTQYF	TGTGCCATCAGTGAGTACCGCACAGATACGCAGTATTTT
18	TRBV3-1	TRBJ2-2	-	-	CASSHETSGRSNTGELFF	TGTGCCAGCAGCCATGAGACCAGCGGGCGATCGAACACCGGGGAGCTGTTTTTT
17	TRBV10-3	TRBJ2-3	-	TRBD2	CAISTGTSGRSTDTQYF	TGTGCCATCAGTACCGGGACTAGCGGGAGGAGCACAGATACGCAGTATTTT
16	TRBV7-2	TRBJ1-4	-	TRBD1	CASSPWGQTTNEKLFF	TGTGCCAGCAGCCCCTGGGGACAGACAACTAATGAAAAACTGTTTTTT
16	TRBV4-2	TRBJ2-2	-	TRBD2	CASSQKRGRNTGELFF	TGTGCCAGCAGCCAAAAGCGGGGTAGAAACACCGGGGAGCTGTTTTTT
14	TRBV7-2	TRBJ2-1	-	-	CASSLFRTNNEQFF	TGTGCCAGCAGCTTATTCCGGACTAACAATGAGCAGTTCTTC
14	TRBV4-1	TRBJ1-2	many	-	CASSQEQAIYGYTF	TGCGCCAGCAGCCAAGAGCAGGCCATCTATGGCTACACCTTC
10	TRBV27	TRBJ2-7	-	-	CASGDYEQYF	TGTGCCAGCGGGGACTACGAGCAGTACTTC
14	TRBV5-8	TRBJ1-5	-	-	CASSFLTGNQPQHF	TGTGCCAGCAGCTTCCTTACAGGGAATCAGCCCCAGCATTTT
13	TRBV15	TRBJ2-1	few	-	CATSRDPPGEQFF	TGTGCCACCAGCAGAGATCCCCCCGGAGAGCAGTTCTTC
15	TRBV5-1	TRBJ1-6	-	-	CASSIPAGRNSPLHF	TGCGCCAGCAGCATCCCAGCGGGGAGGAATTCACCCCTCCACTTT
14	TRBV5-1	TRBJ1-4	few	TRBD1	CASSPPGQQEKLFF	TGCGCCAGCAGCCCACCGGGACAGCAGGAAAAACTGTTTTTT
12	TRBV5-8	TRBJ2-2	many	-	CASSLDGGELFF	TGTGCCAGCAGCCTGGATGGCGGGGAGCTGTTTTTT
16	TRBV9	TRBJ2-1	many	-	CASSVEGVGSYNEQFF	TGTGCCAGCAGCGTAGAGGGCGTGGGGTCCTACAATGAGCAGTTCTTC
16	TRBV5-6	TRBJ2-2	many	TRBD2	CASSLTSGIKTGELFF	TGTGCCAGCAGCTTGACTAGCGGGATAAAGACCGGGGAGCTGTTTTTT
14	TRBV4-1	TRBJ2-5	many	-	CASSEGGLQETQYF	TGCGCCAGCAGCGAAGGGGGTCTCCAAGAGACCCAGTACTTC
13	TRBV27	TRBJ1-1	-	-	CASGVESNTEAFF	TGTGCCAGCGGGGTCGAGAGCAACACTGAAGCTTTCTTT
16	TRBV3-1	TRBJ2-1	-	TRBD2	CASSQFTGTSGNEQFF	TGTGCCAGCAGCCAATTCACCGGGACTAGCGGCAATGAGCAGTTCTTC
16	TRBV5-1	TRBJ2-3	many	TRBD1	CASSRNRGWRTDTQYF	TGCGCCAGCAGCCGGAACAGGGGATGGCGCACAGATACGCAGTATTTT